Below are 22 T cell receptor beta chains sequenced from a single sample in a study of blood T cell repertoires in COVID-19 (dated by TCRdb to 2020 to 2022). Library method: the immunoSEQ multiplex PCR assay. The source is immuneACCESS, and TCRdb retained only in-frame sequences with V and J called. Part of the clones is not carried over; for the studies checked, unresolved V genes explain less than half of this, and the remainder is unexplained. This sample lists roughly 49,000 clones; nearly 90% were detected once. The top ten clonotypes cover 4.5% to 6% of the sample. The sequenced sample was peripheral blood. The receptors come from a man aged 60 to 75 with active COVID-19.

This chain uses TRBV6-2 or TRBV6-3 with TRBJ2-5; tentatively, D is TRBD2 (5 bases). Looked up from germline, CDR1 is MNHEY and CDR2 is SVGEGT. The CDR3 spans 21 residues. V was clipped by 2 bases and J by 2 bases, with 30 bases between them. The CDR3: CASSYLSEGWIARVRQETQYF. The CDR3 DNA is TGTGCCAGCAGTTACCTTTCTGAGGGATGGATAGCGAGGGTACGACAAGAGACCCAGTACTTC.

The chain links TRBV7-3 to TRBJ2-4, with no clear D. The ends were cut back, 2 bases at V and 7 bases at J, with 9 bases in the middle. Germline assignment: CDR1 SGHTA and CDR2 FQGTGA. The CDR3 contains 13 residues. The CDR3 protein is CASSLRQNNIQYF. Written as DNA, the CDR3 is TGTGCCAGCAGCTTACGTCAGAACAACATTCAGTACTTC.

This chain joins TRBV7-5 and TRBJ2-3; whether TRBD1, the table's D call, matches the DNA was not checked. TRBV7-5 is annotated as a pseudogene. This CDR3 has 13 amino acids. CDR3: CARSLRGLDTQYF. Written as DNA, the CDR3 is TGTGCCAGAAGTCTTAGGGGGCTGGATACGCAGTATTTT.

V usage is TRBV7-8 and J usage is TRBJ2-3; the match to TRBD2 covers 7 bases. This CDR3 has 19 residues. Per germline, CDR1 SGHVS and CDR2 FQNEAQ. With V trimmed by 5 bases and J by 0 bases, 17 bases remained unmatched. For the CDR3, the DNA is TGTGCCAGCAGCCTGCCCGCCGCGACGAGCGGGACTAGCACAGATACGCAGTATTTT. Translated: CASSLPAATSGTSTDTQYF. Looking up the rest from reference TRBV7-8 and TRBJ2-3 gives the full variable domain: GAGVSQSPRYKVAKRGQDVALRCDPISGHVSLFWYQQALGQGPEFLTYFQNEAQLDKSGLPSDRFFAERPEGSVSTLKIQRTQQEDSAVYLCASSLPAATSGTSTDTQYFGPGTRLTVL.

The chain employs TRBV29-1 and TRBJ2-7; TRBD1 is a possible D gene (6 bases). V was pared by 7 bases and J by 7 bases, with 20 bases between. Germline CDR1 reads SQVTM; CDR2 reads ANQGSEA. The length of the CDR3 is 13 residues. CDR3 protein: CSAAQGTSIEQYF. CDR3 nucleotide sequence: TGCAGCGCTGCGCAGGGGACGTCTATAGAGCAGTACTTC.

The chain uses TRBV27 and TRBJ1-1, with 8 nucleotides matching TRBD1. V was clipped by 4 bases and J by 10 bases; unmatched bases: 14. Germline V gene sequence: CDR1 MNHEY, CDR2 SMNVEV (reference sequence). The CDR3 contains 15 residues. The CDR3 sequence is CASSWKDRARVGAFF. CDR3 nucleotides: TGTGCCAGCAGTTGGAAGGACAGGGCTAGGGTAGGAGCTTTCTTT.

The genes are TRBV5-1 and TRBJ2-7, with D unclear. Germline V gene lookup returns CDR1 SGHRS and CDR2 YFSETQ. V lost 4 bases and J 9 bases, leaving 20 bases between the germline ends. The CDR3 sequence is 14 residues long. The CDR3 nucleotides are TGCGCCAGCAGCGAAGACTCAACCCTGCAGTGGCAGTACTTC. Amino acid sequence: CASSEDSTLQWQYF.

This sequence joins TRBV6-2 or TRBV6-3 and TRBJ2-2; TRBD2 aligns across 9 bases. Germline CDR1 MNHEY, CDR2 SVGEGT. The CDR3 is 16 amino acids. Trimming cost V 5 bases and J 5 bases; bases outside gene matches: 9. In DNA form, the CDR3 reads TGTGCCAGCAGTACGGGCGGGAGGGGCCTTACCGGGGAGCTGTTTTTT. Translated, it gives CASSTGGRGLTGELFF.

V is TRBV5-5 and J is TRBJ2-7, with D possibly being TRBD2 (6 bases). In germline, CDR1 is SGHKS, CDR2 YYEKEE (reference sequence). V dropped 0 bases and J dropped 2 bases, with 12 bases sitting between them. This CDR3 is built from 15 residues. The CDR3 here is CASSLAGSATYEQYF. Written as DNA, the CDR3 is TGTGCCAGCAGCTTGGCCGGGAGCGCAACCTACGAGCAGTACTTC.

The V call is TRBV28, the J call TRBJ2-7; 9 bases are shared with TRBD1. V dropped 6 bases and J dropped 0; count of bases not matched to a gene: 6. Germline loops: CDR1 MDHEN, CDR2 SYDVKM. The CDR3 contains 15 residues. The CDR3 nucleotides are TGTGCCAGCAGCCCACCGGGACAGGGCTCCTACGAGCAGTACTTC. Protein: CASSPPGQGSYEQYF.

This chain joins TRBV12-5 and TRBJ2-1; 9 bases align to TRBD2. V gave up 1 base and J gave up 8 bases; unmatched junction bases: 18. The CDR3 totals 19 residues. Germline CDR1 and CDR2: LGHNT and FRNRAP. CDR3 sequence reads: CASGLGFLRGGRAGDEQFF. The CDR3 DNA is TGTGCTAGTGGTTTGGGGTTTCTTCGGGGCGGGAGGGCCGGTGATGAGCAGTTCTTC. The whole variable domain, filled in from reference TRBV12-5 and TRBJ2-1, reads DARVTQTPRHKVTEMGQEVTMRCQPILGHNTVFWYRQTMMQGLELLAYFRNRAPLDDSGMPKDRFSAEMPDATLATLKIQPSEPRDSAVYFCASGLGFLRGGRAGDEQFFGPGTRLTVL.

CDR3 bases: TGCAGCGTCTCAGTTCGTGGAGGCAAATACGAGCAGTACTTC. Its translation is CSVSVRGGKYEQYF. The rearrangement links TRBV29-1 to TRBJ2-7; maybe TRBD2 (5 bases). Germline assignment: CDR1 SQVTM and CDR2 ANQGSEA. The CDR3 covers 14 residues. The V and J ends lost 6 bases and 4 bases respectively, with 19 bases between them.

The chain is built from TRBV30 and TRBJ2-7, with D perhaps TRBD2 (6 bases). Trimming took 0 bases from V and 2 from J, leaving 11 bases between them. This CDR3 spans 14 amino acids. CDR1 and CDR2 (germline): GTSNPN, SVGIG (reference sequence). CDR3 nucleotides: TGTGCCTGGAGTGTACAGGTAGCGGCCTACGAGCAGTACTTC. Its translation is CAWSVQVAAYEQYF. The full variable domain, its missing parts supplied by reference TRBV30 and TRBJ2-7, is SQTIHQWPATLVQPVGSPLSLECTVEGTSNPNLYWYRQAAGRGLQLLFYSVGIGQISSEVPQNLSASRPQDRQFILSSKKLLLSDSGFYLCAWSVQVAAYEQYFGPGTRLTVT.

The V and J genes are TRBV15 and TRBJ1-4; D ambiguous. Germline lookup yields CDR1 LNHNV and CDR2 YYDKDF (reference sequence). This CDR3 is built from 18 residues. Trimming shortened V by 0 bases and J by 2 bases, and 16 bases separated the two germline ends. CDR3 in DNA: TGTGCCACCAGCAGAGATAGGCTGGTAGGGAGCACTAATGAAAAACTGTTTTTT. Its translation: CATSRDRLVGSTNEKLFF.

This clone was counted a single time. This rearrangement joins TRBV5-6 to TRBJ2-3; D is ambiguous. V was trimmed by 2 bases and J by 0 bases, leaving 10 bases between them. The CDR3 is made up of 15 amino acids. Germline V lookup: CDR1 SGHDT, CDR2 YYEEEE. The CDR3 is CASSFGDYSTDTQYF. The CDR3 nucleotides read TGTGCCAGCAGCTTCGGTGATTATAGCACAGATACGCAGTATTTT. The variable domain in full, completed from reference TRBV5-6 and TRBJ2-3, reads DAGVTQSPTHLIKTRGQQVTLRCSPKSGHDTVSWYQQALGQGPQFIFQYYEEEERQRGNFPDRFSGHQFPNYSSELNVNALLLGDSALYLCASSFGDYSTDTQYFGPGTRLTVL.

The chain joins TRBV15 to TRBJ1-1, with TRBD1 as a possible D gene (6 bases). Germline CDR1 is LNHNV and CDR2 is YYDKDF (reference sequence). The V end lost 1 base, the J end lost 3 bases, and 12 bases lay between the germline ends. This CDR3 contains 15 residues. In nucleotides, the CDR3 is TGTGCCACCAGCAGAGCCAGGACAGATTACACTGAAGCTTTCTTT. This encodes CATSRARTDYTEAFF.

V usage is TRBV2 and J usage is TRBJ2-7; 11 bases are a match to TRBD2. With V trimmed by 7 bases and J by 4 bases, 6 bases remained unmatched. The germline V gene encodes CDR1 SNHLY and CDR2 FYNNEI. This CDR3 is built from 14 residues. CDR3 amino acids: CASTDLAGGYEQYF. The CDR3 DNA reads TGTGCCAGCACCGACCTAGCGGGAGGATACGAGCAGTACTTC.

The chain links TRBV10-2 to TRBJ1-3; D not certain. CDR1 WSHSY and CDR2 SAAADI come from the germline V gene. Deletions cut 8 bases from V and 0 bases from J, with 8 bases between. CDR3 length equals 13 residues. Here the CDR3 DNA reads TGCGCCAGCGCAGAGGGCTCTGGAAACACCATATATTTT. The encoded protein is CASAEGSGNTIYF.

This chain joins TRBV18 and TRBJ1-4, with D unclear. Germline lookup yields CDR1 KGHSH and CDR2 LQKENI. Trimming cost V 3 bases and J 6 bases, with 14 bases left between them. CDR3 length equals 15 residues. The CDR3, as DNA: TGTGCCAGCTCACCCAGCGAGGTAGTATATGAAAAACTGTTTTTT. Encoded protein: CASSPSEVVYEKLFF.

The V call is TRBV6-5, the J call TRBJ1-2; possibly TRBD1 for D (5 bases). Germline V CDR1 and CDR2: MNHEY, SVGAGI. This CDR3 region has 12 residues. V lost 6 bases and J lost 8, with 13 bases in between. The CDR3 region has the DNA TGTGCCAGCAGCCCAGGGCCTGGAGGCTACACCTTC. It is translated as CASSPGPGGYTF.

The V gene is TRBV27, the J gene TRBJ2-6; D might be TRBD1 (6 bases). CDR1 and CDR2 from the germline V gene are MNHEY and SMNVEV (reference sequence). The V and J ends lost 7 bases and 0 bases respectively, with 19 bases between them. This CDR3 spans 18 amino acids. The CDR3: CASTLQGTLSSGANVLTF. The CDR3 nucleotides are TGTGCCAGCACCCTCCAGGGGACATTGAGCTCTGGGGCCAACGTCCTGACTTTC.

The J gene is TRBJ2-5, the V gene TRBV6-1; a possible D gene is TRBD2 (6 bases). CDR3 length: 17 amino acids. CDR1 and CDR2 from the germline V gene are MNHNS and SASEGT. V was shortened by 4 bases and J by 5 bases, with 23 bases between the two germline ends. CDR3: CASSVGSYGVRWETQYF. In DNA, the CDR3 is TGTGCCAGCAGTGTCGGGAGTTATGGTGTACGGTGGGAGACCCAGTACTTC.